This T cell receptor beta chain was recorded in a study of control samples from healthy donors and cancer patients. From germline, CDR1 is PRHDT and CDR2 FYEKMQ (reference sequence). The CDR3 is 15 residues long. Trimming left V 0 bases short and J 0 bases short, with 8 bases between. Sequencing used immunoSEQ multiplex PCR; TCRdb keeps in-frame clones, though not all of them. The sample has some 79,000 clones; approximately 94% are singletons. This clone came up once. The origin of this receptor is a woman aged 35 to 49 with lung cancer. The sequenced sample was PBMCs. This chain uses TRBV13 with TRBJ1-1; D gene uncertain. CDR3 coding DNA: TGTGCCAGCAGCTTAGGGCTTGGACTGAACACTGAAGCTTTCTTT. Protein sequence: CASSLGLGLNTEAFF.